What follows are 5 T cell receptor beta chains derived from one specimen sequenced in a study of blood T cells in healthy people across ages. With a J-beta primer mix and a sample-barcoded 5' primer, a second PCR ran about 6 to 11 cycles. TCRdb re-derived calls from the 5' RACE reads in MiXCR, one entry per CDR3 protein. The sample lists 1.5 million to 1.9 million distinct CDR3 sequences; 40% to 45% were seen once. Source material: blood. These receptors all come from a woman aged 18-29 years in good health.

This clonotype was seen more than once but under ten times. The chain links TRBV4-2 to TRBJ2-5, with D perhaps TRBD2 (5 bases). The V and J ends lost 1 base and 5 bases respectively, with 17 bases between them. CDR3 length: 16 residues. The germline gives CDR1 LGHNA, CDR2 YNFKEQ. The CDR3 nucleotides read TGTGCCAGCAGCCAAGTTCCCAGCGGTCAGACCGAGACCCAGTACTTC. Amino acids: CASSQVPSGQTETQYF.

In DNA, the CDR3 is TGTGCCAGCAGCCCCGGACAGATCGCAACTAATGAAAAACTGTTTTTT. This codes for CASSPGQIATNEKLFF. V and J are TRBV7-2 and TRBJ1-4, with D possibly being TRBD1 (6 bases). This CDR3 comprises 16 residues. Germline CDR1 reads SGHTA; CDR2 reads FQGNSA. With 5 bases removed from V and 0 bases from J, the gap between germline ends came to 13 bases.

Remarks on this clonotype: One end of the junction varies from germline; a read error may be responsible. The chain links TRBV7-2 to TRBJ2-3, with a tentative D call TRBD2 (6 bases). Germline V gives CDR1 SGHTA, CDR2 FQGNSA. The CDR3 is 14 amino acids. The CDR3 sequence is CAGSLTSLTDTQYF. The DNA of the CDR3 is TGTGCCGGCAGCTTAACTAGCCTCACAGATACGCAGTATTTT.

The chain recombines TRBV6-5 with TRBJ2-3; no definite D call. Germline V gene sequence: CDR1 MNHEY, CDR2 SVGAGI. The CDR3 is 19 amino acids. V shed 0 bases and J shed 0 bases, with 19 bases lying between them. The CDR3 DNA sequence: TGTGCCAGCAGTTACTCGATGGGTATCAAGCGTCCAAGCACAGATACGCAGTATTTT. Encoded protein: CASSYSMGIKRPSTDTQYF.

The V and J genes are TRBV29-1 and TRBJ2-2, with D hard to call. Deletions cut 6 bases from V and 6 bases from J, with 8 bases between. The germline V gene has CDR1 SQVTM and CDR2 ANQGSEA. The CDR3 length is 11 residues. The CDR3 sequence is CSVSGSGELFF. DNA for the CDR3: TGCAGCGTGAGTGGCTCCGGGGAGCTGTTTTTT.